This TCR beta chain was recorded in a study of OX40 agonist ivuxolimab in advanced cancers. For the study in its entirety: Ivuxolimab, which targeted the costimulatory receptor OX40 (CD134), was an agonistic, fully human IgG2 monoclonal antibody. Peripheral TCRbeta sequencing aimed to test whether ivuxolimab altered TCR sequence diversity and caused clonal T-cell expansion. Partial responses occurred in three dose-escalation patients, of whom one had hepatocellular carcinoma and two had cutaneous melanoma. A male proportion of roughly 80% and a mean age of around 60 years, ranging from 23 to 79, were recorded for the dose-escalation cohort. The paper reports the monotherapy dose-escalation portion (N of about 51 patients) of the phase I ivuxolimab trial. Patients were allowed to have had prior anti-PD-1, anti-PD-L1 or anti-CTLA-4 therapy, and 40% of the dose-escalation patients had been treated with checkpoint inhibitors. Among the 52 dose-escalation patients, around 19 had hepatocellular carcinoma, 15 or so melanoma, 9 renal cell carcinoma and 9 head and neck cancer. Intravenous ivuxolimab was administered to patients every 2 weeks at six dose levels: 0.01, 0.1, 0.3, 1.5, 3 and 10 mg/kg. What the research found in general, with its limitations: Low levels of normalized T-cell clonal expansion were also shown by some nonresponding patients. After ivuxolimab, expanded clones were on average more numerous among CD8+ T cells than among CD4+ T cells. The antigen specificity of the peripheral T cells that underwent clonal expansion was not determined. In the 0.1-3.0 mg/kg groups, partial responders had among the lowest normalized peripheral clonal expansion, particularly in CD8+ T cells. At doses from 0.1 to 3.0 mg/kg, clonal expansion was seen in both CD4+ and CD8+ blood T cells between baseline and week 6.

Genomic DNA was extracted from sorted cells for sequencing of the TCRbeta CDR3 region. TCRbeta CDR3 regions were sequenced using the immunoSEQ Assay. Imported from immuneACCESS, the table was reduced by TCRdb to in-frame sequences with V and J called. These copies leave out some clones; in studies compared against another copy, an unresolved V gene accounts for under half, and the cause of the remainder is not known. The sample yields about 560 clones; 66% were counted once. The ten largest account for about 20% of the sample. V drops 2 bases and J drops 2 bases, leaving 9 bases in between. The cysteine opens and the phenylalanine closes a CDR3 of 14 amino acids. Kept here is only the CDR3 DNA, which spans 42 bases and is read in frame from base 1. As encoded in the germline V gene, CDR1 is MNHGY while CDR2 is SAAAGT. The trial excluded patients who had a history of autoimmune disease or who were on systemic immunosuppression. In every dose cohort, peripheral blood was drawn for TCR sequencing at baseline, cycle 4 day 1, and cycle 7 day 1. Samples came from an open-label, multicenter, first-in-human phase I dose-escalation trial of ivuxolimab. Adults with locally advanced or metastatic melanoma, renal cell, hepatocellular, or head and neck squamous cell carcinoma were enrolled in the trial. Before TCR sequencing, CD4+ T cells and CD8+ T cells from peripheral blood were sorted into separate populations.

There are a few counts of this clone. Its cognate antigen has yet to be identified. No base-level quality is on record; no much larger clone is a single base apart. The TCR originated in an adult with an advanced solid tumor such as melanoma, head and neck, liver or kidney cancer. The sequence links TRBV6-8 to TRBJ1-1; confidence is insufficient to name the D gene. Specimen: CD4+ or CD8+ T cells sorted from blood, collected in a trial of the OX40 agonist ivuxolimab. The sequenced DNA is TGTGCCAGCAGTTACCCCCCGGGAAACACTGAAGCTTTCTTT. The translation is CASSYPPGNTEAFF.